The sequence of this T cell receptor (beta chain) was determined in a study of metastatic and nonmetastatic thyroid tumors. Original data processing: The study built a papillary thyroid cancer distant-metastasis classifier from CDR3 differences across clinicopathological groups. TCRdb re-processed the PCR reads through MiXCR. Clone size and V and J calls follow TCRdb, not the original study. The sample records some 7,000 clones, about 33% being singletons. V gave up 10 bases and J gave up 2 bases; unmatched junction bases: 7. Germline V gene lookup returns CDR1 SNHLY and CDR2 FYNNEI. The length of the CDR3 is 13 residues. No patient had received any treatment before thyroid surgery. This clone was seen a few times.

The sequence was collected from a female donor with papillary thyroid cancer or a benign thyroid nodule (not recorded which). Some clones in this sample may be carry-over from other donors' samples. The V call is TRBV2, the J call TRBJ2-7; the match to TRBD1 covers 8 bases. The sample taken for sequencing was adjacent normal tissue. CDR3 DNA: TGTGCCATGAGACAGGGGAAAGCCTACGAGCAGTACTTC. It encodes CAMRQGKAYEQYF.